This TCR beta chain was captured by sequencing in a study of T cells in Graves' hyperthyroidism and ophthalmopathy. The CDR3 has 14 residues. Trimming removed 5 bases at V and 6 bases at J, with 11 bases between. In germline, CDR1 is SNHLY, CDR2 FYNNEI. Many counts were recorded for this clonotype. Using RNA transcripts as the source, TCR beta CDR3 regions were amplified. A set of HTBI primers served as the primers for a first-round RT-PCR of the TCR CDR3. TCRdb redid the calling of the multiplex PCR reads with MiXCR, one entry per CDR3 protein. The data show about 320,000 distinct CDR3 sequences, approximately 16% seen once. Graves' hyperthyroidism is called stable when ophthalmopathy does not progress within 18 months. Recently diagnosed hyperthyroidism of less than 2 months' duration affected patients aged 18 to 65. Patients showing uncontrolled infection, other autoimmune disease, pregnancy or lactation were ineligible. The study based diagnoses on clinical symptoms, serum thyroxine and TRAb, thyroid ultrasound and orbital computed tomography.

This sequence originates from a man aged 25 to 45 with Graves' hyperthyroidism. The sample consisted of blood. The rearrangement joins TRBV2 to TRBJ2-6; D is perhaps TRBD2 (5 bases). The CDR3, as DNA: TGTGCCAGCAGTCGGACTGTTGAGGCCAACGTCCTGACTTTC. This translates into CASSRTVEANVLTF.